This T cell receptor beta chain was obtained from a study of T cell changes during pregnancy in multiple sclerosis (dated by TCRdb to about 2019). Turning to the overall study: The study looked at changes in the T cell repertoire across pregnancy in women with multiple sclerosis.

Libraries were prepared through the immunoSEQ multiplex PCR assay. Entries here come from immuneACCESS through TCRdb and include only in-frame sequences with V and J called. Some clones fail to appear in such tables; in the studies checked, an unresolved V gene covers under half of the shortfall, and the cause of the remainder is unknown. Present in this sample are 85,000 to 90,000 clones, 75% to 95% of which were seen just once. Of the sample, around 1.8% is held by the ten largest clones. Note on this clone: The antigen it binds to is not known. Base qualities were left out, and no much larger clone turns up one base away.

Based on the germline V gene (reference sequence), the CDR1 and CDR2 sequences are SGHKS and YYEKEE. V is pruned by 0 bases and J by 4 bases, leaving 2 bases of the junction without a gene match. The CDR3 spans 14 residues, from the cysteine through the phenylalanine. Of the read, only the CDR3 DNA is kept; its 42 bases are in frame from base 1. Rearrangement joined TRBV5-5 to TRBJ2-7, and TRBD2 matches 9 of the central bases. This clonotype originated in a female donor in good health, enrolled as a control in a pregnancy study. The material was peripheral blood, obtained in the first trimester of pregnancy. The bases are TGTGCCAGCAGCTTGGCCAGCGGGGGGTACGAGCAGTACTTC. This codes for CASSLASGGYEQYF.